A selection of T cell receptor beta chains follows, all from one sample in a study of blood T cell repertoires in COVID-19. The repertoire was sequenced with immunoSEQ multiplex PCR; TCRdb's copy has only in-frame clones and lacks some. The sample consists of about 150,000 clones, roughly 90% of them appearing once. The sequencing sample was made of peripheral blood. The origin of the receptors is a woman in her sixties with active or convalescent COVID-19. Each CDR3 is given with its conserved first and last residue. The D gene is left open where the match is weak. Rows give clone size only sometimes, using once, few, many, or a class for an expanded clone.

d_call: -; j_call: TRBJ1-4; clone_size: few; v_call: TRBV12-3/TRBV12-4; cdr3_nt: TGTGCCAGCAGTTTTTCCGGGGAAAAACTGTTTTTT; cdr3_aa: CASSFSGEKLFF
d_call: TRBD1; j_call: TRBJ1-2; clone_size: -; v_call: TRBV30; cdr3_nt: TGTGCCTGGAGTGGGATACAGGGGGTTGGCGGTGGCTACACCTTC; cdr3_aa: CAWSGIQGVGGGYTF
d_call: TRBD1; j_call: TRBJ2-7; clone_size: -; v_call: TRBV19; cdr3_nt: TGTGCCAGTAGTAAGGGGACAGGGGGCTCCTACGAGCAGTACTTC; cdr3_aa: CASSKGTGGSYEQYF
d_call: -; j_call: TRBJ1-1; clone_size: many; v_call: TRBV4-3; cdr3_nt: TGCGCCAGCAGCCAAGATTGGCGGGCATCGAACACTGAAGCTTTCTTT; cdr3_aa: CASSQDWRASNTEAFF
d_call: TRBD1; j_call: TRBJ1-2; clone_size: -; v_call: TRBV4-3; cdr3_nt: TGCGCCAGCAGCCAATGGGGGACAGGGGGCGCGCGGGGCTACACCTTC; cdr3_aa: CASSQWGTGGARGYTF
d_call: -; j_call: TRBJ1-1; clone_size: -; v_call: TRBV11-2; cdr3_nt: TGTGCCAGCAGCCGAGTGAGTGGGGGGACTGAAGCTTTCTTT; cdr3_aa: CASSRVSGGTEAFF
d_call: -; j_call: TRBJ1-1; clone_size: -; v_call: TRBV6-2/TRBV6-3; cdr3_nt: TGTGCCAGCAGCAAAACAGCTAACACTGAAGCTTTCTTT; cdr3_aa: CASSKTANTEAFF
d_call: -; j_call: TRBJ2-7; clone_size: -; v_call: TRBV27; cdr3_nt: TGTGCCAGCAGCATCTACGACAGCTCCTACGAGCAGTACTTC; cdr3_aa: CASSIYDSSYEQYF
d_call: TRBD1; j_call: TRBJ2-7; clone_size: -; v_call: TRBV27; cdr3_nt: TGTGCCAGCAGCCGACAGGGGCCCCTCGAGCAGTACTTC; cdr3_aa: CASSRQGPLEQYF
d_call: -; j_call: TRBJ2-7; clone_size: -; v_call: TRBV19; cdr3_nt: TGTGCCAGTAGTATAGTAGGGGACTACGAGCAGTACTTC; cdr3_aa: CASSIVGDYEQYF
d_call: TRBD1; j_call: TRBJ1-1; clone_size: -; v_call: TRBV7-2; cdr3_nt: TGTGCCAGCAGCTGGGGGGGACAGGGGATATCTGAAGCTTTCTTT; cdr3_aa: CASSWGGQGISEAFF
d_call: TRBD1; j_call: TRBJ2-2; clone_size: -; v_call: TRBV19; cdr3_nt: TGTGCCAGTAGTGCGCGGGACAGGGCAGATTTCGGGGAGCTGTTTTTT; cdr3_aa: CASSARDRADFGELFF
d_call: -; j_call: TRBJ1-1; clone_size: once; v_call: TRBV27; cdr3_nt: TGTGCCAGTAGAAAAGTAGCGGGGAACACTGAAGCTTTCTTT; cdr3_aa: CASRKVAGNTEAFF
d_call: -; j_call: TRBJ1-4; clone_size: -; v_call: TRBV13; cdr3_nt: TGTGCCAGCAGTCGAAGGGAGTTGCTTGAAAAACTGTTTTTT; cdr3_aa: CASSRRELLEKLFF
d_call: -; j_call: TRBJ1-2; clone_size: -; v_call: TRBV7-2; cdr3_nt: TGTGCCAGCAGCTTTAGCGATCTAGCCGCTGGCTACACCTTC; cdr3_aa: CASSFSDLAAGYTF
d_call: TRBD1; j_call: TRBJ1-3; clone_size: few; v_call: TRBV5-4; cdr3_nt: TGTGCCAGCAGCTTGGGAGGACAGGGGGTTGCCTCTGGAAACACCATATATTTT; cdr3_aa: CASSLGGQGVASGNTIYF
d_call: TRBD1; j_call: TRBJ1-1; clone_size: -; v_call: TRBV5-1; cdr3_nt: TGCGCCAGCAGCTCGGGACAGTTGAACACTGAAGCTTTCTTT; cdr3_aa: CASSSGQLNTEAFF
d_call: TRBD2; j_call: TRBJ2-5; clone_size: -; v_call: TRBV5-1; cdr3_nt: TGCGCCAGCAGCTTGGAATCCGGGAGGGGAGAGACCCAGTACTTC; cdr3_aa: CASSLESGRGETQYF
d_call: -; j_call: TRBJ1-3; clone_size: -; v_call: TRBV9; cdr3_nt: TGTGCCAGCAGCGTAAACGGTGGCTCTGGAAACACCATATATTTT; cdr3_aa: CASSVNGGSGNTIYF
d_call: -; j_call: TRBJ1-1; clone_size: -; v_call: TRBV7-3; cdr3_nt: TGTGCCAGCAGCTCTACTGTGAACACTGAAGCTTTCTTT; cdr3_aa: CASSSTVNTEAFF
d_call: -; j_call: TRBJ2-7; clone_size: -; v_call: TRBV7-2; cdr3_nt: TGTGCCAGCAGCCCGGGGAGAGTTGGCGAGCAGTACTTC; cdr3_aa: CASSPGRVGEQYF
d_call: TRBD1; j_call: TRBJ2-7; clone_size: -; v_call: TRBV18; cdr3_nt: TGTGCCAGCTCACCCGCCGGGACAGGGACCTACGAGCAGTACTTC; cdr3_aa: CASSPAGTGTYEQYF
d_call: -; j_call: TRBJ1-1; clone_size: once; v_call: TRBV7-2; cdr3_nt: TGTGCCAGCAGCTTAGCGGGGGGAATGAACACTGAAGCTTTCTTT; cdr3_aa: CASSLAGGMNTEAFF
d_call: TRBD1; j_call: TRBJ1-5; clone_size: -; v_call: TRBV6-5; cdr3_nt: TGTGCCAGCAAAGAAGGACAGGCCCGACCCCAGCATTTT; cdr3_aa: CASKEGQARPQHF
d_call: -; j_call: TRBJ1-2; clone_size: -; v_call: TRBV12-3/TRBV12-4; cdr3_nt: TGTGCCAGCAGTTCTCGCGATTACTATGGCTACACCTTC; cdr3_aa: CASSSRDYYGYTF
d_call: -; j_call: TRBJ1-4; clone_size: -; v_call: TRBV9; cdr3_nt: TGTGCCAGCAGCCTCCGACCGGGACAACCTAATGAAAAACTGTTTTTT; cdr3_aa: CASSLRPGQPNEKLFF
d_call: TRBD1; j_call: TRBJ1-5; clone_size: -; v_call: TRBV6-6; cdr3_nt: TGTGCCAGCAGCCAAACAGGGGGCGATCAGCCCCAGCATTTT; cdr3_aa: CASSQTGGDQPQHF
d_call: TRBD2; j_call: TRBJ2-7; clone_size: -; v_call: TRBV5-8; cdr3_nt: TGTGCCAGCAGCTTGGGAGGGCCTAGCGGTAGGTACGAGCAGTACTTC; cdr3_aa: CASSLGGPSGRYEQYF
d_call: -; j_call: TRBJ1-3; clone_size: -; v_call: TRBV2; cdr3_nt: TGTGCCAGCAGTGTACAGGGATTCTCTGGAAACACCATATATTTT; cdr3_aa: CASSVQGFSGNTIYF
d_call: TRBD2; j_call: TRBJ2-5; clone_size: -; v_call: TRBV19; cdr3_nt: TGTGCCAGTAGTATCGAGACCGGGGGGGGCCTGGGTACTCAAGAGACCCAGTACTTC; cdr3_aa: CASSIETGGGLGTQETQYF
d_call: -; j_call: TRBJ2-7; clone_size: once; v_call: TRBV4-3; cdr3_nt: TGCGCCAGCAGCCCAGAACCGGACAGCTCCTACGAGCAGTACTTC; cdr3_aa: CASSPEPDSSYEQYF